Presented here are 20 T cell receptor beta chains from one specimen sequenced in a study of blood T cell repertoires in COVID-19 (dated by TCRdb to 2019 to 2021). The library was produced with the immunoSEQ multiplex PCR assay. TCRdb stores this immuneACCESS table with in-frame sequences only. Part of the clones is absent; in the studies checked, under half of the shortfall reflects unresolved V genes, and no reason is known for the rest. The sample yields about 98,000 clones; 82% were counted once. Roughly 10% of the sample is taken by the ten largest. Sequencing was done on a sample of peripheral blood. The source of these receptors is a man aged 65-85 years with active or convalescent COVID-19.

The chain is built from TRBV13 and TRBJ2-3, with 9 bases identical to TRBD2. V gave up 8 bases and J gave up 5 bases; unmatched junction bases: 5. CDR1 is PRHDT and CDR2 is FYEKMQ in the germline V gene (reference sequence). The CDR3 covers 13 residues. The DNA for the CDR3 is TGTGCCAGCGGGCTAGCGGGGAGAGATACGCAGTATTTT. It yields the protein CASGLAGRDTQYF.

This clone was counted between two and nine times. V gene TRBV7-9 combines with J gene TRBJ1-1; 8 bases line up with TRBD1. This CDR3 has 16 amino acids. Trimming at V came to 4 bases and at J to 6 bases, leaving 13 bases not matched to a gene. Germline V gives CDR1 SEHNR, CDR2 FQNEAQ (reference sequence). CDR3 loop: CASSWTGKIGVPEAFF. The CDR3 nucleotides read TGTGCCAGCAGCTGGACAGGGAAGATTGGGGTCCCTGAAGCTTTCTTT.

This chain uses TRBV6-5 with TRBJ1-2; TRBD1 matches 7 bases. Germline values: CDR1 MNHEY, CDR2 SVGAGI. The trim removed 2 bases at V and 5 bases at J, leaving 11 bases unmatched. This CDR3 comprises 16 residues. The CDR3 bases are TGTGCCAGCAGTTACCACTCCACAACAGGGGCGTATGGCTACACCTTC. As protein: CASSYHSTTGAYGYTF.

Only a few counts were recorded for this clone. The rearrangement links TRBV18 to TRBJ2-3, with 7 bases lining up with TRBD2. V dropped 3 bases and J dropped 2; count of bases not matched to a gene: 5. Germline V lookup: CDR1 KGHSH, CDR2 LQKENI. CDR3 length: 15 residues. The CDR3 DNA is TGTGCCAGCTCACCGGTGGGGGGGACCACAGATACGCAGTATTTT. Translation gives CASSPVGGTTDTQYF.

The chain has TRBV7-9 and TRBJ2-3; 7 bases map to TRBD1. This CDR3 contains 14 residues. V gave up 5 bases and J gave up 5 bases; unmatched junction bases: 7. Germline CDR1 and CDR2: SEHNR and FQNEAQ (reference sequence). In DNA form, the CDR3 reads TGTGCCAGCAGCCGTCGACAGGGAATAGATACGCAGTATTTT. It encodes CASSRRQGIDTQYF. The whole variable domain, filled in from reference TRBV7-9 and TRBJ2-3, reads DTGVSQNPRHKITKRGQNVTFRCDPISEHNRLYWYRQTLGQGPEFLTYFQNEAQLEKSRLLSDRFSAERPKGSFSTLEIQRTEQGDSAMYLCASSRRQGIDTQYFGPGTRLTVL.

The genes are TRBV6-5 and TRBJ1-1; TRBD1 aligns across 7 bases. There are 14 residues in the CDR3. With V trimmed by 7 bases and J by 2 bases, 7 bases remained unmatched. CDR1 MNHEY and CDR2 SVGAGI come from the germline V gene. This CDR3 is CASNRRGLNTEAFF. The CDR3 nucleotides are TGTGCCAGCAACCGAAGGGGGCTTAACACTGAAGCTTTCTTT.

The rearrangement links TRBV5-1 to TRBJ2-5; TRBD2 matches 10 bases. Germline CDR1 SGHRS, CDR2 YFSETQ. J gave up 7 bases and V 0 bases, and 6 bases lay outside the gene matches. This CDR3 region has 15 residues. In DNA form, the CDR3 reads TGCGCCAGCAGCTTGGAAGCGGGGGGGCACGGGACCCAGTACTTC. Translated: CASSLEAGGHGTQYF.

This rearrangement joins TRBV6-5 to TRBJ1-1; D gene unclear. V was pared by 7 bases and J by 0 bases, with 9 bases between. CDR3 size: 13 residues. The germline gives CDR1 MNHEY, CDR2 SVGAGI. The CDR3 DNA is TGTGCCAGCAATACAGCTATGAACACTGAAGCTTTCTTT. Residues: CASNTAMNTEAFF.

This clone was observed a single time. The V call is TRBV29-1, the J call TRBJ2-7, with D possibly matching TRBD2 (6 bases). Germline V gives CDR1 SQVTM, CDR2 ANQGSEA. The CDR3 extends over 12 amino acids. Deletions cut 0 bases from V and 4 bases from J, with 7 bases between. This CDR3 reads CSVEDRGYEQYF. CDR3 DNA sequence: TGCAGCGTTGAAGATCGGGGGTACGAGCAGTACTTC.

This chain connects TRBV5-1 to TRBJ2-2, with a possible D match to TRBD2 (8 bases). This CDR3 contains 17 residues. The germline V and J ends were trimmed by 4 bases and 6 bases, with 22 bases remaining between them. Per the germline V gene, CDR1 is SGHRS and CDR2 is YFSETQ. CDR3 in amino acids: CASSHRLARGPSGELFF. CDR3 nucleotides: TGCGCCAGCAGCCACAGACTAGCGAGGGGGCCATCCGGGGAGCTGTTTTTT. Supplemented by reference TRBV5-1 and TRBJ2-2, the full variable domain reads KAGVTQTPRYLIKTRGQQVTLSCSPISGHRSVSWYQQTPGQGLQFLFEYFSETQRNKGNFPGRFSGRQFSNSRSEMNVSTLELGDSALYLCASSHRLARGPSGELFFGEGSRLTVL.

This chain joins TRBV5-6 and TRBJ2-1; no firm D call. Germline CDR1 and CDR2: SGHDT and YYEEEE. This CDR3 spans 13 amino acids. Trimming removed 2 bases from V and 7 bases from J, with 10 bases in between. CDR3 in amino acids: CASSFITYNEQFF. CDR3 coding DNA: TGTGCCAGCAGCTTTATAACTTATAATGAGCAGTTCTTC.

The CDR3 nucleotides read TGTGCCAGCAGTTACGGAGGGGCGGGAGGGGATACGCAGTATTTT. Translating it yields CASSYGGAGGDTQYF. V usage is TRBV6-5 and J usage is TRBJ2-3, with 9 bases matching TRBD2. Germline trimming cut 2 bases from V and 6 bases from J; bases unmatched to any gene: 6. This CDR3 region has 15 residues. Germline values: CDR1 MNHEY, CDR2 SVGAGI.

V gene TRBV4-1 combines with J gene TRBJ1-4; D is unresolved. V was clipped by 4 bases and J by 0 bases, with 12 bases between them. Germline CDR1 is MGHRA and CDR2 is YSYEKL. This CDR3 contains 16 residues. The DNA of the CDR3 is TGCGCCAGCAGCCTAGGTCACCAGGCAACTAATGAAAAACTGTTTTTT. It yields the protein CASSLGHQATNEKLFF.

The V and J genes are TRBV6-1 and TRBJ2-1; TRBD2 matches at 11 bases. Germline V gives CDR1 MNHNS, CDR2 SASEGT. CDR3 length: 16 amino acids. The trim removed 4 bases at V and 4 bases at J, leaving 6 bases unmatched. The CDR3 DNA sequence: TGTGCCAGCAGTGTTAGGCTAGCGGGGGGTTACAATGAGCAGTTCTTC. As protein: CASSVRLAGGYNEQFF.

The rearrangement joins TRBV19 to TRBJ2-2; 8 bases align to TRBD1. In germline, CDR1 is LNHDA, CDR2 SQIVND (reference sequence). Trimming cost V 3 bases and J 7 bases; bases outside gene matches: 4. This CDR3 has 14 residues. The DNA for the CDR3 is TGTGCCAGTAGTATGGACAGGGTAAACGGGGAGCTGTTTTTT. Translated: CASSMDRVNGELFF.

V is TRBV3-1 (or the pseudogene TRBV3-2) and J is TRBJ1-3; a possible D gene is TRBD1 (6 bases). Trimming cost V 4 bases and J 0 bases, with 16 bases left between them. The CDR3 is 17 residues long. CDR1 LGHDT and CDR2 YNNKEL come from the germline V gene (reference sequence). The CDR3 protein is CASSPRGGFSSGNTIYF. The CDR3 nucleotides read TGTGCCAGCAGCCCGAGGGGGGGATTCAGCTCTGGAAACACCATATATTTT.

The chain couples TRBV5-6 to TRBJ2-4; 12 bases line up with TRBD1. The germline V gene has CDR1 SGHDT and CDR2 YYEEEE. The ends lost 1 base at V and 8 bases at J; junction bases unmatched: 7. The CDR3 length is 16 residues. CDR3 protein: CASSLPGQGAVDIQYF. The CDR3 nucleotides read TGTGCCAGCAGCTTGCCGGGACAGGGGGCGGTGGACATTCAGTACTTC.

This chain joins TRBV6-6 and TRBJ1-1; D is perhaps TRBD1 (5 bases). Germline CDR1 is MNHNY and CDR2 is SVGAGI (reference sequence). The V end was cut by 10 bases, the J end by 1 base, with 13 bases between. CDR3 length: 13 residues. The chain's CDR3 is CATKNRRNTEAFF. In nucleotides, the CDR3 is TGTGCCACCAAAAACAGGAGGAACACTGAAGCTTTCTTT.

The gene calls are TRBV5-6 and TRBJ1-1; 10 nucleotides line up with TRBD1. The trim removed 3 bases at V and 6 bases at J, leaving 5 bases unmatched. The length of the CDR3 is 14 residues. Germline-derived CDR1 and CDR2 are SGHDT and YYEEEE. The CDR3 loop is CASSSGQGGAEAFF. The CDR3 DNA is TGTGCCAGCAGCTCAGGACAGGGGGGCGCTGAAGCTTTCTTT.

Regarding this clone: At one boundary the junction diverges from the germline segment, which might be a read error. The sample contains more than one DNA sequence encoding this CDR3. This chain uses TRBV3-1 (or the pseudogene TRBV3-2) with TRBJ2-1; TRBD2 might be the D (5 bases). The CDR3 length is 14 residues. Germline V gene lookup returns CDR1 LGHDT and CDR2 YNNKEL (reference sequence). CDR3 amino acids: CASSPSLAYNEQFF. DNA of the CDR3: TGTGCTAGCAGCCCGAGTCTAGCTTACAATGAGCAGTTCTTC.